The clone carrying this TCR beta chain was picked up a small number of times. This entry belongs to a study of T cells after yellow fever vaccination. Template switching with 5'RACE generated the TCR cDNA and added a universal primer site and UMIs. Via MiXCR, TCRdb re-called the 5' RACE reads, giving one row per CDR3 protein. This sample has 620,000 or so distinct CDR3 sequences; 12% occur once, and the top ten carry more than 12%. There are 14 residues in the CDR3. Germline loops: CDR1 KGHSH, CDR2 LQKENI. Trimming removed 4 bases from V and 5 bases from J, with 12 bases in between. The clonotype comes from a man aged 25 to 40 who received the YFV17D yellow fever vaccine. The chain joins TRBV18 to TRBJ2-1; D gene uncertain. This material consisted of PBMCs, taken on the day of the yellow fever booster vaccination. As DNA, the CDR3 is TGTGCCAGCTCACAAACTCGGACCGACAATGAGCAGTTCTTC. Amino acid sequence: CASSQTRTDNEQFF.